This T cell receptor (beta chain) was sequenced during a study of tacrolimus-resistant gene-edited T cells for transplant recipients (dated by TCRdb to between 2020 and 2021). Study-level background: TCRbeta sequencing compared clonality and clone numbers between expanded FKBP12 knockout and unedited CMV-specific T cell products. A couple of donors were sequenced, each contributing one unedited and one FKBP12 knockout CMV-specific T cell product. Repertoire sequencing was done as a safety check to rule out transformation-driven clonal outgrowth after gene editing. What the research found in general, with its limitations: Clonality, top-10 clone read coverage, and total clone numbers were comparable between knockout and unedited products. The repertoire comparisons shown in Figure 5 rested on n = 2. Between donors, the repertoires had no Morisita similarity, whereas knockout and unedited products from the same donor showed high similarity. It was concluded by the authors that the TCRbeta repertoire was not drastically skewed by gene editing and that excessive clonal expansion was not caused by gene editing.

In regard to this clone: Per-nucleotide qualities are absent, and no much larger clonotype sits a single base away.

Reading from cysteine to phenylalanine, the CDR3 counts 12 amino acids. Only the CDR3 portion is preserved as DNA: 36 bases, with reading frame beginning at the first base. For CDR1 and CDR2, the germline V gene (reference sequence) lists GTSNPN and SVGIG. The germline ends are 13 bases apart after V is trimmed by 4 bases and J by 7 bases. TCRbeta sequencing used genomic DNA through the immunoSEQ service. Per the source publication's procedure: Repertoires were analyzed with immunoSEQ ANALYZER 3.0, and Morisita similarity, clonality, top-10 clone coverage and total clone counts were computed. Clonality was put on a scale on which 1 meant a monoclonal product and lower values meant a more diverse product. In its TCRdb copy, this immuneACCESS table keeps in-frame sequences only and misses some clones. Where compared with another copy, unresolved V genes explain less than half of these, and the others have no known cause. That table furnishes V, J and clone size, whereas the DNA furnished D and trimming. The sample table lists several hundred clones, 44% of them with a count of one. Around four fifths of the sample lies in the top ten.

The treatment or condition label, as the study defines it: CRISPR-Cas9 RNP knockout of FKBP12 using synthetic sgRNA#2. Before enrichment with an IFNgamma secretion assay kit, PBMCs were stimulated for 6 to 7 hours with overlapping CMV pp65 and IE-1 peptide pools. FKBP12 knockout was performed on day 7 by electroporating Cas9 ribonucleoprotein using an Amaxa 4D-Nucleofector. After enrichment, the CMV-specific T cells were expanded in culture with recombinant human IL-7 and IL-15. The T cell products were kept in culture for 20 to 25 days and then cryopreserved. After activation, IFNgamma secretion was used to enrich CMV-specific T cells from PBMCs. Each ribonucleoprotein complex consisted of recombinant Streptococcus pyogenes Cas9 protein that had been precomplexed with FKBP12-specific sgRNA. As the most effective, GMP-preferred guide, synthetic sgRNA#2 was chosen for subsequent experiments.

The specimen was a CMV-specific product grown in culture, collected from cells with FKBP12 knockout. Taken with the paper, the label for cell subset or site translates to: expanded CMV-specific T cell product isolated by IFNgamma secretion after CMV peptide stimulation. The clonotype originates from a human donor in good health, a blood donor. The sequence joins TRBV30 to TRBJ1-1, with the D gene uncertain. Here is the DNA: TGTGCCTGGACCCCCTGGCGGGGTGAAGCTTTCTTT. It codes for CAWTPWRGEAFF.